The sample holds many counts of the clone carrying this T cell receptor (beta chain). The antigen is undetermined. Unique molecular identifier tags were affixed to discrete cDNA molecules. Each CDR3 protein gets one entry after TCRdb re-called the 5' RACE reads with MiXCR. In the table there are over 85,000 distinct CDR3 sequences, around 13% of which are singletons. This entry comes from a study of early T cells in non-severe SARS-CoV-2 infection. Study-wide background: The input, bulk RNA from unsorted whole blood, was sequenced, and chains were unpaired.

The germline V gene encodes CDR1 SGHAT and CDR2 FQNNGV. Trimming shortened V by 0 bases and J by 4 bases, and 10 bases separated the two germline ends. The CDR3 contains 15 residues. Findings and limits, study-wide: Lookups in VDJdb leaned toward anti-spike CD8 responses and missed private and CD4 specificities.

The rearrangement joins TRBV11-2 to TRBJ1-5, with D possibly being TRBD1 (5 bases). This receptor was obtained from an adult who was a healthcare worker with PCR-confirmed SARS-CoV-2 infection or an uninfected control (not recorded which). Material for sequencing was whole blood. The CDR3 sequence: CASSLDSAGNQPQHF. The CDR3 DNA reads as TGTGCCAGCAGCTTAGATAGCGCAGGGAATCAGCCCCAGCATTTT.